This T cell receptor beta chain was recorded in a study of shared clonotypes between healthy human individuals. The study, taken as a whole, reports: Apart from blood, nothing was sampled; tissue repertoires likely differ.

Selected positively for CCR7 and CD45RO-negative, naive CD8 cells excluded terminally differentiated effector memory CD45RA+ cells. A note on this clone: What it binds is unknown.

Clones were sequenced by immunoSEQ multiplex PCR, and TCRdb holds only the in-frame ones, with some missing. This sample carries about 2.1 million clones, 93% of them seen once, and the ten largest clones take approximately 1.7%. The receptor was isolated from a man younger than 35 in good health. Some clones in this sample may be carry-over from other donors' samples. Material: naive CD8+ T cells from PBMCs.

CDR3 sequence reads: CASSLASGRRYTQYF. Here the CDR3 DNA reads TGTGCCAGCAGCTTAGCCAGCGGGAGAAGATATACGCAGTATTTT. The chain couples TRBV11-1 to TRBJ2-3; 8 bases line up with TRBD2. The CDR3 is 15 amino acids. V was pared by 0 bases and J by 7 bases, with 6 bases of the junction left unmatched. Germline V lookup: CDR1 SGHAT, CDR2 FQDESV (reference sequence). Using reference TRBV11-1 and TRBJ2-3 for the parts outside the CDR3, the full variable domain is EAEVAQSPRYKITEKSQAVAFWCDPISGHATLYWYRQILGQGPELLVQFQDESVVDDSQLPKDRFSAERLKGVDSTLKIQPAELGDSAMYLCASSLASGRRYTQYFGPGTRLTVL.